What follows are 26 T cell receptor beta chains derived from one specimen sequenced in a study of graft-versus-host responses after intestinal transplantation (dated by TCRdb to the early 2020s). Their antigens are not known. Library prep was done by the immunoSEQ multiplex PCR assay. TCRdb took over this immuneACCESS table, retaining in-frame rearrangements with V and J assigned. Such tables are incomplete; in checked studies, under half of the missing clones stem from an unresolved V gene, and the remainder is unexplained. This sample is represented by about 93,000 clones; just under 95% of them were singletons. Approximately 0.5% of the sample is taken by the ten largest. Taken with the paper, the label for time point translates to: cells obtained before transplantation from donor or recipient. Sample: unstimulated CD8+ T cells sorted from spleen or lymph node cells, taken before intestinal transplant. The source is a human donor who received an intestinal transplant.

V and J are TRBV4-1 and TRBJ2-1, with 9 bases matching TRBD2. The germline gives CDR1 MGHRA, CDR2 YSYEKL. V gave up 1 base and J gave up 5 bases; unmatched junction bases: 6. The CDR3 length is 16 residues. DNA of the CDR3: TGCGCCAGCAGCCAAGGGGTTAGCGGGAGACACAATGAGCAGTTCTTC. Its translation: CASSQGVSGRHNEQFF.

This clone was detected once. The rearrangement uses TRBV7-3 and TRBJ2-3; 9 nucleotides align to TRBD2. The CDR3 is 16 residues long. Germline V gene sequence: CDR1 SGHTA, CDR2 FQGTGA. V lost 3 bases, J lost 5 bases, and 9 bases stayed unmatched. CDR3 in DNA: TGTGCCAGCAGCTTCCTCGGCGGGGGGGGAGGAGATACGCAGTATTTT. Translation gives CASSFLGGGGGDTQYF.

V gene TRBV5-1 combines with J gene TRBJ2-7; D not certain. CDR1 and CDR2 (germline): SGHRS, YFSETQ. The CDR3 length is 16 residues. Deletions cut 0 bases from V and 0 bases from J, with 13 bases between. The DNA of the CDR3 is TGCGCCAGCAGCTTGGTCTCGCGGATGAGCTCCTACGAGCAGTACTTC. Protein sequence: CASSLVSRMSSYEQYF. Full variable domain (outside the CDR3, taken from reference TRBV5-1 and TRBJ2-7): KAGVTQTPRYLIKTRGQQVTLSCSPISGHRSVSWYQQTPGQGLQFLFEYFSETQRNKGNFPGRFSGRQFSNSRSEMNVSTLELGDSALYLCASSLVSRMSSYEQYFGPGTRLTVT.

Written as DNA, the CDR3 is TGCAGCGTCGAGGACAGGGGAAGCTCCTACGAGCAGTACTTC. It translates to CSVEDRGSSYEQYF. The chain recombines TRBV29-1 with TRBJ2-7; 9 bases are shared with TRBD1. Trimming at V came to 6 bases and at J to 0 bases, leaving 6 bases not matched to a gene. Germline CDR1 reads SQVTM; CDR2 reads ANQGSEA. This CDR3 has 14 residues.

The V gene is TRBV19, the J gene TRBJ2-7; tentatively, D is TRBD1 (6 bases). The V end lost 6 bases, the J end lost 0 bases, and 15 bases lay between the germline ends. CDR3 length equals 15 residues. CDR1 is LNHDA and CDR2 is SQIVND in the germline V gene (reference sequence). The CDR3: CASSTGSSVSYEQYF. The CDR3 nucleotides read TGTGCCAGTAGCACAGGGTCGTCGGTCTCCTACGAGCAGTACTTC. The full variable domain, with the rest looked up from reference TRBV19 and TRBJ2-7, is DGGITQSPKYLFRKEGQNVTLSCEQNLNHDAMYWYRQDPGQGLRLIYYSQIVNDFQKGDIAEGYSVSREKKESFPLTVTSAQKNPTAFYLCASSTGSSVSYEQYFGPGTRLTVT.

This clone showed up just a few times. J is TRBJ2-7 and V is TRBV2; tentative D call: TRBD1 (5 bases). The germline V gene encodes CDR1 SNHLY and CDR2 FYNNEI. V was cut by 3 bases and J by 3 bases, with 9 bases left in between. The CDR3 is 13 residues long. CDR3 region: CASSEGPRYEQYF. The CDR3 DNA sequence: TGTGCCAGCAGTGAGGGGCCGCGCTACGAGCAGTACTTC.

The rearrangement joins TRBV5-1 to TRBJ2-7; tentatively, D is TRBD1 (5 bases). The CDR3 extends over 15 amino acids. Deletions cut 0 bases from V and 0 bases from J, with 10 bases between. The germline V gene has CDR1 SGHRS and CDR2 YFSETQ. CDR3 bases: TGCGCCAGCAGCTTGGACAGGTCCAGCTCCTACGAGCAGTACTTC. It encodes CASSLDRSSSYEQYF.

This clone was seen once. The gene calls are TRBV4-1 and TRBJ2-1; 9 bases line up with TRBD1. This CDR3 has 16 amino acids. The V gene's germline CDR1 is MGHRA and CDR2 YSYEKL. V was clipped by 4 bases and J by 2 bases; unmatched bases: 6. The CDR3 coding sequence is TGCGCCAGCAGCCTCCCCGGGACAGGGACCTACAATGAGCAGTTCTTC. It yields the protein CASSLPGTGTYNEQFF.

The chain employs TRBV5-4 and TRBJ2-7; D may be TRBD2 (7 bases). The CDR3 has 15 residues. Per germline, CDR1 SGHNT and CDR2 YYREEE (reference sequence). Trimming cost V 0 bases and J 5 bases, with 15 bases left between them. CDR3 DNA sequence: TGTGCCAGCAGCTTGGAAGGGGGGGGCTTTCACGAGCAGTACTTC. As protein: CASSLEGGGFHEQYF. The whole variable domain, filled in from reference TRBV5-4 and TRBJ2-7, reads ETGVTQSPTHLIKTRGQQVTLRCSSQSGHNTVSWYQQALGQGPQFIFQYYREEENGRGNFPPRFSGLQFPNYSSELNVNALELDDSALYLCASSLEGGGFHEQYFGPGTRLTVT.

The rearrangement uses TRBV28 and TRBJ2-7; tentatively, D is TRBD2 (6 bases). CDR1 is MDHEN, CDR2 SYDVKM, per germline. V dropped 5 bases and J dropped 0 bases, with 11 bases sitting between them. CDR3 length: 14 amino acids. The CDR3 bases are TGTGCCAGCAGTCCCCGGGAGAGCTCCTACGAGCAGTACTTC. This translates into CASSPRESSYEQYF.

The J gene is TRBJ2-7, the V gene TRBV10-3; 8 bases line up with TRBD1. Germline V gene sequence: CDR1 ENHRY, CDR2 SYGVKD. The V gene end was trimmed by 0 bases and the J gene end by 6 bases; junction bases not matched to a gene: 16. The CDR3 consists of 18 residues. The CDR3 loop reads CAISESAVMTGAGREQYF. The CDR3 DNA follows: TGTGCCATCAGTGAGTCCGCCGTTATGACAGGGGCGGGTCGCGAGCAGTACTTC.

This chain uses TRBV19 with TRBJ2-1, with a weak D call TRBD2 (5 bases). Deletions cut 1 base from V and 7 bases from J, with 14 bases between. Germline CDR1 reads LNHDA; CDR2 reads SQIVND (reference sequence). The CDR3 is 15 residues long. The CDR3 loop is CASSIGGSARNEQFF. The CDR3 bases are TGTGCCAGTAGTATAGGAGGGAGCGCAAGAAATGAGCAGTTCTTC.

The J gene is TRBJ1-1, the V gene TRBV13, with 10 nucleotides matching TRBD1. There are 12 residues in the CDR3. Germline V gene sequence: CDR1 PRHDT, CDR2 FYEKMQ (reference sequence). V trimming: 8 bases; J trimming: 7 bases; junction bases outside the gene matches: 4. In DNA form, the CDR3 reads TGTGCCAGCGGACAGGGGGGTATTGAAGCTTTCTTT. It is translated as CASGQGGIEAFF. Supplemented by reference TRBV13 and TRBJ1-1, the full variable domain reads AAGVIQSPRHLIKEKRETATLKCYPIPRHDTVYWYQQGPGQDPQFLISFYEKMQSDKGSIPDRFSAQQFSDYHSELNMSSLELGDSALYFCASGQGGIEAFFGQGTRLTVV.

J is TRBJ2-5 and V is TRBV4-3, with 7 bases identical to TRBD1. This CDR3 region has 13 residues. The germline CDR1 and CDR2 sequences are LGHNA and YSLEER. J lost 2 bases, V lost 4 bases, and 1 base had no gene match. CDR3 in amino acids: CASSPRGQETQYF. Written as DNA, the CDR3 is TGCGCCAGCAGCCCCAGGGGGCAAGAGACCCAGTACTTC.

This chain links TRBV7-9 with TRBJ1-1; TRBD1 matches at 9 bases. CDR1 and CDR2 from the germline V gene are SEHNR and FQNEAQ (reference sequence). Unmatched junction bases numbered 8, after V lost 0 bases and J lost 12 bases. This CDR3 has 14 residues. Here the CDR3 DNA reads TGTGCCAGCAGCTTAGCACAGGGGGCGCGGGAGACTTTCTTT. Translation: CASSLAQGARETFF.

The chain employs TRBV9 and TRBJ2-7, with D tentatively TRBD1 (7 bases). The CDR3 covers 15 residues. CDR1 and CDR2 from the germline V gene are SGDLS and YYNGEE. V was clipped by 0 bases and J by 2 bases, with 12 bases between them. This CDR3 reads CASSVAGGSPYEQYF. The CDR3 bases are TGTGCCAGCAGCGTAGCAGGGGGGAGTCCCTACGAGCAGTACTTC.

This chain uses TRBV4-1 with TRBJ1-1; unclear D gene. Germline V gene sequence: CDR1 MGHRA, CDR2 YSYEKL. V dropped 5 bases and J dropped 0 bases, with 13 bases sitting between them. The CDR3 contains 15 residues. The CDR3 region is CASSSQGLLNTEAFF. CDR3 sequence (DNA): TGCGCCAGCAGCTCTCAAGGACTCCTGAACACTGAAGCTTTCTTT.

V is TRBV7-9 and J is TRBJ1-1; 9 bases are shared with TRBD1. CDR3 size: 16 residues. The V and J ends lost 5 bases and 3 bases, in that order; junction bases with no gene match: 10. The germline V gene encodes CDR1 SEHNR and CDR2 FQNEAQ (reference sequence). For the CDR3, the DNA is TGTGCCAGCAGCCTCCCCCGGGGACAGGGCGACACTGAAGCTTTCTTT. Translation gives CASSLPRGQGDTEAFF.

This chain connects TRBV30 to TRBJ2-7; D gene ambiguous. The CDR3 is made up of 11 amino acids. Trimming removed 5 bases from V and 0 bases from J, with 5 bases in between. The germline CDR1 and CDR2 sequences are GTSNPN and SVGIG (reference sequence). The CDR3 sequence: CAWQSSYEQYF. As DNA, the CDR3 is TGTGCCTGGCAATCCTCCTACGAGCAGTACTTC.

The rearrangement links TRBV19 to TRBJ1-1; tentative D call: TRBD1 (6 bases). From germline, CDR1 is LNHDA and CDR2 SQIVND (reference sequence). This CDR3 is built from 18 residues. Deletions cut 3 bases from V and 1 base from J, with 21 bases between. CDR3 residues: CASSMFFRTETGNTEAFF. The CDR3 nucleotides read TGTGCCAGTAGTATGTTCTTTAGAACCGAGACAGGGAACACTGAAGCTTTCTTT.

V usage is TRBV19 and J usage is TRBJ2-1; TRBD1 aligns across 8 bases. Germline V gene lookup returns CDR1 LNHDA and CDR2 SQIVND (reference sequence). The CDR3 extends over 15 amino acids. The V segment lost 5 bases and the J segment 4 bases; nucleotides outside the gene matches: 7. The CDR3, as DNA: TGTGCCAGTAGTCCCGGGACAGGCCCATACAATGAGCAGTTCTTC. It translates to CASSPGTGPYNEQFF.

This rearrangement joins TRBV4-2 to TRBJ2-6, with 8 bases aligning to TRBD2. The V gene's germline CDR1 is LGHNA and CDR2 YNFKEQ. The CDR3 sequence is 19 residues long. Trimming cost V 0 bases and J 3 bases; bases outside gene matches: 10. CDR3 in amino acids: CASSQDLSGGPGGANVLTF. DNA of the CDR3: TGTGCCAGCAGCCAAGATCTCTCGGGAGGGCCTGGTGGGGCCAACGTCCTGACTTTC.

The chain has TRBV29-1 and TRBJ1-1; 9 bases are a match to TRBD1. The CDR3 covers 11 residues. Germline CDR1 reads SQVTM; CDR2 reads ANQGSEA. V was pared by 6 bases and J by 8 bases, with 4 bases of the junction left unmatched. The CDR3 protein is CSVPGQGEAFF. The CDR3 DNA follows: TGCAGCGTGCCGGGACAGGGAGAAGCTTTCTTT.

This clone came up once. V gene TRBV19 combines with J gene TRBJ2-5, with D maybe TRBD1 (6 bases). The J call may be incorrect, as the DNA end agrees better with TRBJ2-7. Germline CDR1 reads LNHDA; CDR2 reads SQIVND (reference sequence). This CDR3 comprises 13 residues. DNA for the CDR3: TGTGCCAGTAGTCCCGGGACACCATACGAGCAGTACTTC. It is translated as CASSPGTPYEQYF.

This chain uses TRBV7-9 with TRBJ2-7; TRBD2 is a possible D gene (6 bases). From germline, CDR1 is SEHNR and CDR2 FQNEAQ (reference sequence). V was trimmed by 5 bases and J by 3 bases, leaving 14 bases between them. CDR3 length: 14 amino acids. The CDR3 spells CASSARDGGYEQYF. The DNA for the CDR3 is TGTGCCAGCAGCGCCCGGGACGGGGGCTACGAGCAGTACTTC.

This chain connects TRBV30 to TRBJ2-5; TRBD2 is a possible D gene (5 bases). The CDR3 is made up of 12 amino acids. CDR1 and CDR2 from the germline V gene are GTSNPN and SVGIG (reference sequence). V was pared by 7 bases and J by 5 bases, with 14 bases between. The chain's CDR3 is CALTPREETQYF. The CDR3, as DNA: TGTGCCTTAACACCGAGGGAGGAGACCCAGTACTTC. Full variable domain (missing parts from reference TRBV30 and TRBJ2-5): SQTIHQWPATLVQPVGSPLSLECTVEGTSNPNLYWYRQAAGRGLQLLFYSVGIGQISSEVPQNLSASRPQDRQFILSSKKLLLSDSGFYLCALTPREETQYFGPGTRLLVL.